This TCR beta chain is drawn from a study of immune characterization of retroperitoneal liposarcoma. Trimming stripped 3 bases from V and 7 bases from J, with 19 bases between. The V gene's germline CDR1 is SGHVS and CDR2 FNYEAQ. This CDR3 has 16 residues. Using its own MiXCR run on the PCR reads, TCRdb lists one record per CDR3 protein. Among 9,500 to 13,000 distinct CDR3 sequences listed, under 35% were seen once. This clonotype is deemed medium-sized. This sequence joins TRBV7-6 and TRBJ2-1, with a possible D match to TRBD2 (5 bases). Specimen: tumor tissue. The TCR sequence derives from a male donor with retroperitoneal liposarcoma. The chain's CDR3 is CASSLTSGNTGNEQFF. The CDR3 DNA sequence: TGTGCCAGCAGCTTGACCTCTGGGAATACGGGGAATGAGCAGTTCTTC. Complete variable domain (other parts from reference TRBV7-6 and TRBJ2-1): GAGVSQSPRYKVTKRGQDVALRCDPISGHVSLYWYRQALGQGPEFLTYFNYEAQQDKSGLPNDRFSAERPEGSISTLTIQRTEQRDSAMYRCASSLTSGNTGNEQFFGPGTRLTVL.